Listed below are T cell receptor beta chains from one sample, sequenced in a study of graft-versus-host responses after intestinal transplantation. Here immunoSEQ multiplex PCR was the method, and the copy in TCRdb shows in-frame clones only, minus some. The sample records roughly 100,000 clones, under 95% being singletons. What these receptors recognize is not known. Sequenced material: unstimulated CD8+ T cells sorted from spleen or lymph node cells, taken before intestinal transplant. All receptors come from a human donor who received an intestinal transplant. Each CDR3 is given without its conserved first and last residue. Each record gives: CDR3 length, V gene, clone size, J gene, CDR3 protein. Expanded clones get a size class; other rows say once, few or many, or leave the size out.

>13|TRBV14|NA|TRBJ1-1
ASSPRTGGGGEAF
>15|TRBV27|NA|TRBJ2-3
ASSPFPRRGDTDTQY
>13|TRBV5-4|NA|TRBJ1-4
ASSLGRATNEKLF
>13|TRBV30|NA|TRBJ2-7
AWSNGGFSSYEQY
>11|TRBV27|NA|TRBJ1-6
ASSDNLDSPLH
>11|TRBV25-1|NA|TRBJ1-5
ASGGEGNQPQH
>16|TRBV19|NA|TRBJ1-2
ASSTGRDTELANYGYT
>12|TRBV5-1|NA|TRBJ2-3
ASELAGGTDTQY
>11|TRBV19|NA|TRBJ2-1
ASSPSGLNEQF
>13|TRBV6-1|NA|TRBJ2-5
ASSEGTATQETQY
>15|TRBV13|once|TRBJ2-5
ASSFQRTGLAWETQY
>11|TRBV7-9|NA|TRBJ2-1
ASSSTGDNEQF
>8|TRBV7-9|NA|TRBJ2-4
ASRPNIQY
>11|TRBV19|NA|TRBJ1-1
ASSYGISTEAF
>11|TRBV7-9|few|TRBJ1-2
ASSSGQGSGYT
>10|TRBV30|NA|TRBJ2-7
AWSVGGGEQY
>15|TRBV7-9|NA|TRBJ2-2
ASSPLWGVSPTGELF
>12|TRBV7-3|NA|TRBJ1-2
ASSLSGQGDGYT
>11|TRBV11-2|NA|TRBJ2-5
ASSLPPWETQY
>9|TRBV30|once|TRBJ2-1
AWSVGDEQF
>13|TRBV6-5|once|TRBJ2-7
ASSGGDRVVNEQY
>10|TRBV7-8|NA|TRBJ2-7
ASSFAGYEQY
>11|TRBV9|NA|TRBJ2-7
ASSGGGTYEQY
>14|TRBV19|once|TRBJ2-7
ASSLWTGSSSYEQY
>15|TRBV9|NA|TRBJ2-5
ASSFSGTGPPRETQY
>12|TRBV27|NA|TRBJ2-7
ASSLGVGTHEQY
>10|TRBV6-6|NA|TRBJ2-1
ASSHGGGEQF
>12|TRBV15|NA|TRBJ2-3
ATSGTGGTDTQY
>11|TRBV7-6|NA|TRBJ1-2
ASSPGVDYGYT
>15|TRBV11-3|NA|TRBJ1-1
ASSLSLCGAGNTEAF
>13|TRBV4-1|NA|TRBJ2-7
ASSLVTGGSYEQY
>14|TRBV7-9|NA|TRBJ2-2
ASSLGLGGYTGELF
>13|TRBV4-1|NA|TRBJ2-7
ASSQLAGAPYEQY
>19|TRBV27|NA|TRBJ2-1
ASSLLTVGTGGFISYNEQF
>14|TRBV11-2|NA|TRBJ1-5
ASSRTSGAGDQPQH
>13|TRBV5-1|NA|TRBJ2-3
ASSFTDRSTDTQY
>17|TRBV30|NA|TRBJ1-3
AWSGPPLLTGSGGNTIY
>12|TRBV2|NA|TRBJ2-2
ASTLQFNTGELF
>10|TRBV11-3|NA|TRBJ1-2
ASSLVGYGYT
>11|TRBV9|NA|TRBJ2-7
ASSGESSYEQY
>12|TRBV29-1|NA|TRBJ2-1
SGQGATPYNEQF
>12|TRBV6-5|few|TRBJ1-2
ASSLGQVGNGYT
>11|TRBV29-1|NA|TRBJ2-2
SVEDPYGGELF
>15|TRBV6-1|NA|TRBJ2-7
ASSEYERGSGNYEQY
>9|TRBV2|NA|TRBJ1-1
ASSRDSKAF
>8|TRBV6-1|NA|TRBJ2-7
ASSEPEQY
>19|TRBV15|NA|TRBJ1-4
ATSRDLSRTGSDGPNEKLF
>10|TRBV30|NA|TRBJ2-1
AWSVAPRMPF
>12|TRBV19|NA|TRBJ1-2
ASSLQASNYGYT
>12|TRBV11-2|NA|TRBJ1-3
ASSRPGPGNTIY
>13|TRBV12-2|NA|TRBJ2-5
ASRSKRGGLETQY
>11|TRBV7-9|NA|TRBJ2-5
ASSGILQETQY